Each of the 9 T cell receptor beta chains below was sequenced from the same sample in a study of T cell responses to AZD1222 COVID-19 vaccine. Here immunoSEQ multiplex PCR was the method, and the copy in TCRdb shows in-frame clones only, minus some. This table holds more than 150,000 clones, about 92% found once. The specimen comprised peripheral blood, sampled on day 0 of AZD1222 vaccination. The receptors were gathered from an adult in good health.

The chain links TRBV5-4 to TRBJ1-1; the D is unclear. From germline, CDR1 is SGHNT and CDR2 YYREEE (reference sequence). The CDR3 consists of 12 residues. Trimming removed 4 bases from V and 0 bases from J, with 4 bases in between. CDR3 amino acids: CASSDVNTEAFF. The CDR3, as DNA: TGTGCCAGCAGCGACGTGAACACTGAAGCTTTCTTT.

The rearrangement uses TRBV6-2 or TRBV6-3 and TRBJ1-1; TRBD1 matches at 9 bases. The CDR3 is 18 residues long. The V segment lost 2 bases and the J segment 0 bases; nucleotides outside the gene matches: 10. Germline CDR1 MNHEY, CDR2 SVGEGT. The CDR3 sequence: CASSYPTGQGTMNTEAFF. DNA of the CDR3: TGTGCCAGCAGTTACCCGACGGGACAGGGTACCATGAACACTGAAGCTTTCTTT.

This clone was seen a few times. This sequence joins TRBV30 and TRBJ1-5; the D gene is possibly TRBD1 (5 bases). This CDR3 region has 14 residues. Germline V lookup: CDR1 GTSNPN, CDR2 SVGIG (reference sequence). V was shortened by 1 base and J by 6 bases, with 13 bases between the two germline ends. CDR3 protein: CAWSGTGDGQPQHF. The CDR3 DNA reads TGTGCCTGGAGTGGAACAGGAGACGGTCAGCCCCAGCATTTT.

The chain employs TRBV6-2 or TRBV6-3 and TRBJ1-1; 9 bases align to TRBD1. Germline V gene data show CDR1 as MNHEY and CDR2 as SVGEGT. The CDR3 has 14 residues. The ends lost 5 bases at V and 4 bases at J; junction bases unmatched: 5. Here the CDR3 reads CASSRDRVGTEAFF. The CDR3 DNA is TGTGCCAGCAGTCGGGACAGGGTGGGCACTGAAGCTTTCTTT.

The V and J genes are TRBV2 and TRBJ1-1; 8 nucleotides agree with TRBD1. Germline lookup yields CDR1 SNHLY and CDR2 FYNNEI. The CDR3 spans 13 residues. The trim removed 7 bases at V and 3 bases at J, leaving 4 bases unmatched. CDR3 sequence: CASIRGLYTEAFF. In nucleotides, the CDR3 is TGTGCCAGCATCAGGGGGCTATACACTGAAGCTTTCTTT.

A single count supports this clone. This rearrangement joins TRBV27 to TRBJ1-1; 9 positions agree with TRBD1. Germline trimming cut 6 bases from V and 1 base from J; bases unmatched to any gene: 9. Germline-derived CDR1 and CDR2 are MNHEY and SMNVEV (reference sequence). This CDR3 has 16 residues. The chain's CDR3 is CASSSPPGQGNTEAFF. CDR3 DNA: TGTGCCAGCAGCAGTCCTCCGGGACAGGGGAACACTGAAGCTTTCTTT.

The chain has TRBV30 and TRBJ2-3; possibly TRBD1 or TRBD2 for D (6 bases each). V was clipped by 3 bases and J by 1 base, with 8 bases between them. CDR1 and CDR2 from the germline V gene are GTSNPN and SVGIG (reference sequence). The CDR3 runs 13 residues. CDR3 bases: TGTGCCTGGAGGGAGGGGGGCACAGATACGCAGTATTTT. This sequence encodes CAWREGGTDTQYF.

The genes are TRBV27 and TRBJ1-1; maybe TRBD1 (6 bases). In germline, CDR1 is MNHEY, CDR2 SMNVEV (reference sequence). This CDR3 spans 17 amino acids. V lost 4 bases and J 0 bases, leaving 18 bases between the germline ends. As DNA, the CDR3 is TGTGCCAGCAGTTCTCAAGGGGGGAGCCCTATGAACACTGAAGCTTTCTTT. Encoded protein: CASSSQGGSPMNTEAFF.

The gene calls are TRBV15 and TRBJ1-1; a weak D match, TRBD1 (5 bases). Trimming cost V 0 bases and J 4 bases, with 12 bases left between them. Germline values: CDR1 LNHNV, CDR2 YYDKDF (reference sequence). CDR3 length equals 15 residues. The CDR3 loop reads CATSRDRGLGTEAFF. The CDR3 DNA is TGTGCCACCAGCAGAGATAGGGGCTTGGGCACTGAAGCTTTCTTT.